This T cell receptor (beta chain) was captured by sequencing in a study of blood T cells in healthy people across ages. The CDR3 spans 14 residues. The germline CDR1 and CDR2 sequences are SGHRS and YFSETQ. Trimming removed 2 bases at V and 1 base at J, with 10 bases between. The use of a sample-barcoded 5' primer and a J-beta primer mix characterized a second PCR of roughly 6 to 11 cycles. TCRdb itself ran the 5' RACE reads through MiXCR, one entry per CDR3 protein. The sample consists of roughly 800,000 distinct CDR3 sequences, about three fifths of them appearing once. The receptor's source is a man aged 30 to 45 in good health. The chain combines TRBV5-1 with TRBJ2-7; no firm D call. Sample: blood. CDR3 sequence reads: CASSFRMESYEQYF. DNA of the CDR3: TGCGCCAGCAGCTTTCGTATGGAATCCTACGAGCAGTACTTC.